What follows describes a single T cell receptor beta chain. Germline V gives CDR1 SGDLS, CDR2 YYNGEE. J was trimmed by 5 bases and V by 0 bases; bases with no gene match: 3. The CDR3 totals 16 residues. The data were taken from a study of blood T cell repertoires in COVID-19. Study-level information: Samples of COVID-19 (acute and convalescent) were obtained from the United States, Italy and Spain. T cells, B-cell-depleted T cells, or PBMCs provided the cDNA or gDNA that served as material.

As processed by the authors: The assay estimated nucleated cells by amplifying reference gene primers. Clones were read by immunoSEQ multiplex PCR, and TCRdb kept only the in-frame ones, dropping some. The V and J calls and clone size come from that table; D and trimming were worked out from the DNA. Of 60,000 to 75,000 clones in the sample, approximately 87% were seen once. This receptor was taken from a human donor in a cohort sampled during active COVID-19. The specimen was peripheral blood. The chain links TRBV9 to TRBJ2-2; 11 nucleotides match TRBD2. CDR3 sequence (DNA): TGTGCCAGCAGCGTAGTCGCTAGCGGGGGGACCGGGGAGCTGTTTTTT. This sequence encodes CASSVVASGGTGELFF.